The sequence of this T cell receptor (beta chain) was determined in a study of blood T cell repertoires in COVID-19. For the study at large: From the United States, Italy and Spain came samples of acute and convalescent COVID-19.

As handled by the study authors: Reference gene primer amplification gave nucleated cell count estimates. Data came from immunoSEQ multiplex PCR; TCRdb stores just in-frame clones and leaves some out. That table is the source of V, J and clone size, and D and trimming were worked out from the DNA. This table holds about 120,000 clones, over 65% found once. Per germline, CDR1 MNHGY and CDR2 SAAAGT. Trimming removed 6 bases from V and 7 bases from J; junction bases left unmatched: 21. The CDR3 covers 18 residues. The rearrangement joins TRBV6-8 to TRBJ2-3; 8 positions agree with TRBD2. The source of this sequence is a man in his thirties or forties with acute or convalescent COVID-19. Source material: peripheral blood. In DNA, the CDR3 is TGTGCCAGCAGAGACACCCTAGCAGCTGCGGGAGGTTTTCATACGCAGTATTTT. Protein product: CASRDTLAAAGGFHTQYF.